This record covers a single T cell receptor beta chain. Enrollment of patients from Seattle took place during active infection, with longitudinal follow-up. This entry belongs to a study of blood T cell repertoires in COVID-19. Looking at the study overall: Whether acute or convalescent, the COVID-19 samples came from the United States, Italy and Spain. PBMCs, B-cell-depleted T cells, or T cells provided the cDNA or gDNA that made up the material.

The length of the CDR3 is 13 residues. CDR1 is SNHLY and CDR2 is FYNNEI in the germline V gene. The V segment lost 6 bases and the J segment 2 bases; nucleotides outside the gene matches: 3. Methods used by the authors: Nucleated cell number was recorded as an estimate derived from reference gene primer amplification. The data were produced by immunoSEQ multiplex PCR, yet TCRdb's version contains in-frame clones alone and is incomplete. V, J and clone size reflect that table, while D and trimming were determined from the DNA. The data show 95,000 to 150,000 clones, about 90% seen once. Input material: peripheral blood. The chain employs TRBV2 and TRBJ2-7, with TRBD1 identical over 8 bases. The sequence was collected from a man over 45 with COVID-19, enrolled during active disease. CDR3 loop: CASSLDRAYEQYF. The CDR3 nucleotides read TGTGCCAGCAGCTTGGACAGGGCCTACGAGCAGTACTTC.